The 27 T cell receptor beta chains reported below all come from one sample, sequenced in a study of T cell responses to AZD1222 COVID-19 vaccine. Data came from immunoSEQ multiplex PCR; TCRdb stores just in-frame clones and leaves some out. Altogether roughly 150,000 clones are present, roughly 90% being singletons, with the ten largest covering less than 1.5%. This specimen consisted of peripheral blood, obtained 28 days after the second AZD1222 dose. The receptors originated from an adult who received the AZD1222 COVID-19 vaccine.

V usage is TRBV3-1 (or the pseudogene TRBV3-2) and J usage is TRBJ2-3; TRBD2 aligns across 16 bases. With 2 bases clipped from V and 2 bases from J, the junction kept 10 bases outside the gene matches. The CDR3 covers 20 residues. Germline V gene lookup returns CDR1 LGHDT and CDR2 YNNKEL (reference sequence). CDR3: CASSQIAGTSGGALTDTQYF. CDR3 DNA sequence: TGTGCCAGCAGCCAAATTGCCGGGACTAGCGGGGGGGCCCTCACAGATACGCAGTATTTT.

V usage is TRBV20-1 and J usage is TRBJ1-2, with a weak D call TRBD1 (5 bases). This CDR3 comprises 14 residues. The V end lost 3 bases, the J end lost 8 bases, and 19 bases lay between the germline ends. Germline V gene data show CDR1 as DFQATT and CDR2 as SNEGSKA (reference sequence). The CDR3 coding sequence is TGCAGTGCTAGTGATGGGACCGCCACTGAGGGCTACACCTTC. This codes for CSASDGTATEGYTF.

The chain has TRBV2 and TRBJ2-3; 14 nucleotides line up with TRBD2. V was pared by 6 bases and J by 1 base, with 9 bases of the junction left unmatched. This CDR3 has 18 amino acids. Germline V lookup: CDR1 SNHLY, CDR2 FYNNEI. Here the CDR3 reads CASSAGLAGVSGTDTQYF. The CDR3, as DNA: TGTGCCAGCAGCGCGGGACTAGCGGGAGTTTCCGGCACAGATACGCAGTATTTT.

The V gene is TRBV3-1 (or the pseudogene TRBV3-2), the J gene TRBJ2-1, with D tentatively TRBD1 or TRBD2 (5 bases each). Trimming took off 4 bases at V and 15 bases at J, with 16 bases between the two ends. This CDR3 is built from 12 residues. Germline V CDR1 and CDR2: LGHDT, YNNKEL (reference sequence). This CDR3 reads CASSRLRDGPFF. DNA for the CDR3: TGTGCCAGCAGCCGTTTAAGGGACGGCCCGTTCTTC.

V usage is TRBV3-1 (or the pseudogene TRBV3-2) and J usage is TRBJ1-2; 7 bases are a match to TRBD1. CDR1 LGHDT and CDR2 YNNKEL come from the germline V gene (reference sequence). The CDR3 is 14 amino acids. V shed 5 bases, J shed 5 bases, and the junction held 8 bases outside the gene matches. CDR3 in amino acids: CASSERAGQYGYTF. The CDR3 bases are TGTGCCAGCAGCGAGAGAGCGGGACAGTATGGCTACACCTTC.

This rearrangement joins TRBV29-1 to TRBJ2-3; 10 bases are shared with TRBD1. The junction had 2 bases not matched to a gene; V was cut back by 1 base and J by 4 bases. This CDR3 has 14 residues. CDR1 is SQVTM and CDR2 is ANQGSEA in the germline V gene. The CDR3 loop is CSVEVDRGADTQYF. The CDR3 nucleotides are TGCAGCGTTGAAGTGGACAGGGGGGCAGATACGCAGTATTTT.

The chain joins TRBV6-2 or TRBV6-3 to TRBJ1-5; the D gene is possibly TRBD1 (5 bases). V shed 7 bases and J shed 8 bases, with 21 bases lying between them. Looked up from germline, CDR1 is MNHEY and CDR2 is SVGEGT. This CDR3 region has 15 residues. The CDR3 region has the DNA TGTGCCAGCAACCCGGCGGGGGAGGGGATGAAGCCCCAGCATTTT. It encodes CASNPAGEGMKPQHF.

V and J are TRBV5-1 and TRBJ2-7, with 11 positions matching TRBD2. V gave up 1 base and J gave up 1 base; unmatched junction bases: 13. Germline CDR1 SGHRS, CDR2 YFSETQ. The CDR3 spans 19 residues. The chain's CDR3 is CASSLSPLSGLADSYEQYF. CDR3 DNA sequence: TGCGCCAGCAGCTTGTCCCCATTATCGGGACTAGCGGATTCCTACGAGCAGTACTTC.

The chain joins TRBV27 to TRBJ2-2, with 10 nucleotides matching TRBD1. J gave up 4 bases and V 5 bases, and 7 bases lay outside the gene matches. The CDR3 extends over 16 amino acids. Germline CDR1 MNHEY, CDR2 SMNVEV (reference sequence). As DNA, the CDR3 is TGTGCCAGCAGTCGCCGGGACAGGGGAGGCACCGGGGAGCTGTTTTTT. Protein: CASSRRDRGGTGELFF.

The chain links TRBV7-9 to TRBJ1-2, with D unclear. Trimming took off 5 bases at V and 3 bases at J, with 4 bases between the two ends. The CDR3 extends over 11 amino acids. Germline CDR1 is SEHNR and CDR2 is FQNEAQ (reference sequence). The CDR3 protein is CASSLDYGYTF. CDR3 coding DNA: TGTGCCAGCAGCCTAGACTATGGCTACACCTTC. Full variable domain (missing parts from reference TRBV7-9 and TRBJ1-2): DTGVSQNPRHKITKRGQNVTFRCDPISEHNRLYWYRQTLGQGPEFLTYFQNEAQLEKSRLLSDRFSAERPKGSFSTLEIQRTEQGDSAMYLCASSLDYGYTFGSGTRLTVV.

The CDR3 coding sequence is TGTGCCAGCAGCTCCGCACAGGGGGTCCCCTACGAGCAGTACTTC. This translates into CASSSAQGVPYEQYF. The chain recombines TRBV28 with TRBJ2-7; 8 nucleotides agree with TRBD1. The germline V gene encodes CDR1 MDHEN and CDR2 SYDVKM. V lost 6 bases, J lost 2 bases, and 9 bases stayed unmatched. The CDR3 runs 15 residues. The full variable domain, in which reference TRBV28 and TRBJ2-7 provide the parts outside the CDR3, is DVKVTQSSRYLVKRTGEKVFLECVQDMDHENMFWYRQDPGLGLRLIYFSYDVKMKEKGDIPEGYSVSREKKERFSLILESASTNQTSMYLCASSSAQGVPYEQYFGPGTRLTVT.

The CDR3 spells CASSPQGGAGTEAFF. In nucleotides, the CDR3 is TGTGCCAGTAGTCCCCAAGGGGGGGCGGGCACTGAAGCTTTCTTT. The rearrangement joins TRBV19 to TRBJ1-1; possible D gene TRBD1, 6 bases. V dropped 5 bases and J dropped 4 bases, with 17 bases sitting between them. CDR1 and CDR2 (germline): LNHDA, SQIVND (reference sequence). The length of the CDR3 is 15 residues.

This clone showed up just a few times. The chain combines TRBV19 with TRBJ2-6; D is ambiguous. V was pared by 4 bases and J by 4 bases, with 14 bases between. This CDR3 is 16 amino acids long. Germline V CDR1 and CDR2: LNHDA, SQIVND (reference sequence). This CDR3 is CASSKIGGAGANVLTF. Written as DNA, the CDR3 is TGTGCCAGTAGTAAGATAGGTGGCGCCGGGGCCAACGTCCTGACTTTC.

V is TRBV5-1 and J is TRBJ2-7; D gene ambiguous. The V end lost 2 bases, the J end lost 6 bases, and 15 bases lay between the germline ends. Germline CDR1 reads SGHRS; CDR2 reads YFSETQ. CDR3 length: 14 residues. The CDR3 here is CASSFDGIRFEQYF. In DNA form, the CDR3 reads TGCGCCAGCAGCTTTGACGGTATTCGATTCGAGCAGTACTTC.

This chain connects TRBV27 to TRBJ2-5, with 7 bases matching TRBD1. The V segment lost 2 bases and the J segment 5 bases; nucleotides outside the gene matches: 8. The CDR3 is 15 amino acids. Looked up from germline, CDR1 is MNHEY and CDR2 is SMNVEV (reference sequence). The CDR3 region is CASSLGGQFRETQYF. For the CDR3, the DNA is TGTGCCAGCAGTTTAGGGGGACAGTTCAGGGAGACCCAGTACTTC.

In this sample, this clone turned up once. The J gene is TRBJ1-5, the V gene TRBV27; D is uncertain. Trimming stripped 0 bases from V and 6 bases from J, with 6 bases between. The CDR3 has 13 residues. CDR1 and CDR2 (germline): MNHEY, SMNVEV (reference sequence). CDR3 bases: TGTGCCAGCAGTTTATCGGAGTTTCAGCCCCAGCATTTT. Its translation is CASSLSEFQPQHF.

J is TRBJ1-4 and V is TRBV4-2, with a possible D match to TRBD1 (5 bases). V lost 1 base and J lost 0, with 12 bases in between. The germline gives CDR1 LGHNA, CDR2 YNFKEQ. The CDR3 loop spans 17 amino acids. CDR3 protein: CASSQGQQSATNEKLFF. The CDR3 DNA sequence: TGTGCCAGCAGCCAAGGACAGCAATCTGCAACTAATGAAAAACTGTTTTTT.

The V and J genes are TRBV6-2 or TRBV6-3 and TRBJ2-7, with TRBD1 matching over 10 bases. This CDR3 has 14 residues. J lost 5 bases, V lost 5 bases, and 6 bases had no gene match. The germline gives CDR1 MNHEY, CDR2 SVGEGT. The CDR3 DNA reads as TGTGCCAGCAGTCGCGGACAGGGGGTTGACGAGCAGTACTTC. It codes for CASSRGQGVDEQYF.

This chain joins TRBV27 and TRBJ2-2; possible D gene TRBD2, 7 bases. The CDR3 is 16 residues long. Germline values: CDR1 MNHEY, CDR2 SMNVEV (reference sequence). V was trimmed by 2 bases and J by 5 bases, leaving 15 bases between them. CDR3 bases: TGTGCCAGCAGTTTAGGGGCGGGGGCGCTTACCGGGGAGCTGTTTTTT. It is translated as CASSLGAGALTGELFF.

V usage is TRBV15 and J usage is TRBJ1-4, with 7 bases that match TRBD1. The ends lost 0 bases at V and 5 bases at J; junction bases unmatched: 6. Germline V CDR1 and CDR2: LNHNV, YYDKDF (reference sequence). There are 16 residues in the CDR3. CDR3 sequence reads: CATSRDLLQGNEKLFF. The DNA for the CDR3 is TGTGCCACCAGCAGAGATCTATTACAGGGGAATGAAAAACTGTTTTTT.

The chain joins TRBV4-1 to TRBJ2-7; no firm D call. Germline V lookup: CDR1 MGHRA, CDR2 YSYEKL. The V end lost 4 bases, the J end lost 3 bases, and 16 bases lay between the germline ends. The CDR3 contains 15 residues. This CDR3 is CASSLLTRKNYEQYF. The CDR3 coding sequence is TGCGCCAGCAGCCTCTTGACCCGGAAAAACTACGAGCAGTACTTC.

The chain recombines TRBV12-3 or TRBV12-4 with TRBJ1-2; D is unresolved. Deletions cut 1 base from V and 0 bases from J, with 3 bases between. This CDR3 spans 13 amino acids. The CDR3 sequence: CASSLGSNYGYTF. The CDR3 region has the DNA TGTGCCAGCAGTTTAGGTTCTAACTATGGCTACACCTTC.

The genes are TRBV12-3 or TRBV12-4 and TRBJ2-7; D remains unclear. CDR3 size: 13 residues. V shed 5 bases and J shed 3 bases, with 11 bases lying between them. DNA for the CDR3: TGTGCCAGCAGTCCAATCCCGGGCTACGAGCAGTACTTC. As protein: CASSPIPGYEQYF.

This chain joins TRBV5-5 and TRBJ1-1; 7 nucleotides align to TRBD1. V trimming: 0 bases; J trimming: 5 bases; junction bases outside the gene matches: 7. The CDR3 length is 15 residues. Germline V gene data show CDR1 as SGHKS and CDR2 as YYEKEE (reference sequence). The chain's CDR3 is CASSLGDRVRTEAFF. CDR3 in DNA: TGTGCCAGCAGCTTGGGCGACAGGGTAAGGACTGAAGCTTTCTTT.

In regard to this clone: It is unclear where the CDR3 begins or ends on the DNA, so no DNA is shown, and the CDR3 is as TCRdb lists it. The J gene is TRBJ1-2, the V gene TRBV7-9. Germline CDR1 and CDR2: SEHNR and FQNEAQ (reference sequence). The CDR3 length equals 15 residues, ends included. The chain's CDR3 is CASSLVLRAPYGYTF.

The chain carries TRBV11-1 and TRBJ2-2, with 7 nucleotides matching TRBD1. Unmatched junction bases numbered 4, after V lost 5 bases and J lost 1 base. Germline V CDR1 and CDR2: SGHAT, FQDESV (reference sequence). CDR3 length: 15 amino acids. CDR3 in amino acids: CASSPNRGNTGELFF. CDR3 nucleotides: TGTGCCAGCAGCCCAAACAGGGGGAACACCGGGGAGCTGTTTTTT.

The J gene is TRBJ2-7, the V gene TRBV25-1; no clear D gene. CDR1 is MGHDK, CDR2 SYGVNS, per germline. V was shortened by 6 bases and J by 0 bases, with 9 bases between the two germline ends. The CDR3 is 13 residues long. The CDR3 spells CASSMHGSYEQYF. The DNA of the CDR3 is TGTGCCAGCAGCATGCACGGCTCCTACGAGCAGTACTTC.